The following is a TCR beta chain sequence with its context. Its antigen remains undetermined. It has no much larger one-base neighbor in the sample; base qualities were not kept. These data originate in a study of T-cell memory formation after mild COVID-19 (dated by TCRdb to 2020 to 2023). In the study overall: Most TCR sequence clusters were specific to one of the two donors. Longitudinal TCRalpha and TCRbeta repertoire sequencing tracked T-cell clones expanding and contracting after mild COVID-19 in two donors. Two young, previously healthy adult volunteers made up the cohort, one male and one female. The study at large found these results: Some responding clones were detected in pre-infection memory, suggesting pre-existing cross-reactive memory T cells joined the SARS-CoV-2 response. Balanced CD4/CD8 phenotypes were observed for clones contracting from day 15 to 85, whereas a bias towards CD4+ was observed for a second wave of clones expanding from day 15 to 37. Contracting CD4+ clones were found mainly in CM and EM memory subsets, while CD8+ clones were enriched in EMRA. The study included only a couple of mild cases, and larger cohorts that include severe cases with pre-infection samples were judged to be necessary. The second-wave clones that peaked on day 37 were not confirmed to be SARS-CoV-2 specific.

PBMCs were isolated by Ficoll-Paque density gradient centrifugation. The germline V gene gives CDR1 as SGHRS and CDR2 as YFSETQ. V is pared back by 0 bases and J by 4 bases, with 19 bases lying between the germline termini. The CDR3 numbers 17 residues from cysteine through phenylalanine. Only CDR3 DNA is held: 51 bases, read in frame from base 1. The sequencer was an Illumina NovaSeq 6000. TCRalpha and TCRbeta cDNA libraries were built by 5'RACE with constant-segment primers, adding sample barcodes and unique molecular identifiers. RNA was extracted from every sample with Trizol reagent. Library amplification was performed in two PCR steps, and a second sample barcode and Illumina TruSeq adapters were introduced in the second step. The libraries were sequenced on an Illumina NovaSeq using 2 x 150 bp paired-end reads. The source study handled its data this way. With migec v1.2.7, reads were demultiplexed and then collapsed into UMI-guided consensus sequences. Using mixcr v2.1.11, UMI consensuses were aligned to TRA and TRB V and J templates and then assembled into clonotypes. A clonotype was counted as expanded or contracted only when both edgeR and NoisET called the clonotype significant, with the noise models trained on biological replicates. For edgeR calls, the cutoffs were a false discovery rate-adjusted p below 0.01 and a log2 fold-change threshold of 1. PCA with hierarchical clustering of max-normalized trajectories of the 1000 most abundant clonotypes was used as exploratory dynamics analysis. Each responding clone was given a CD4 or CD8 phenotype based on the CD4+ and CD8+ repertoires, which had been sequenced separately. TCRdb reworked the public reads: Q25 trimming with fastp, MiXCR clone assembly, productive beta chains retained. When rows share a CDR3 protein, they turn into one entry using the most common DNA and genes. These V and J calls are TCRdb output, not the study's own analysis. Present in this sample are 55,000 to 65,000 distinct CDR3 sequences, over 7.5% of which were seen just once. The ten most abundant clones make up less than 1.5% of the sample.

The rearrangement joined TRBV5-1 to TRBJ1-2; the D gene remains uncertain. The clonotype was recovered from a man younger than 35 who had mild COVID-19 (a few samples of this study predate the infection). The sample titles of this study are shuffled in the database, so cell type and time point are left out; the donor was told from shared clones. Sequenced input: PBMCs or a T cell subset sorted from them (not recorded which). The CDR3 loop reads CASSLEASVNLPYGYTF. The DNA sequence is TGCGCCAGCAGCTTGGAGGCATCAGTCAACCTACCCTATGGCTACACCTTC.